The rows below give T cell receptor beta chains drawn from one sample of a study of OX40 agonist ivuxolimab in advanced cancers. Assay: immunoSEQ multiplex PCR; the TCRdb copy retains only in-frame clones and omits some. Of fewer than 85,000 clones in the sample, around 90% were seen once. The source was CD4+ or CD8+ T cells sorted from blood, collected in a trial of the OX40 agonist ivuxolimab. These receptors all stem from an adult with an advanced solid tumor such as melanoma, head and neck, liver or kidney cancer. Each CDR3 is given with its conserved first and last residue. The order of the fields is V gene, clone size, J gene, D gene, CDR3 length, CDR3 protein, CDR3 DNA. A D gene is named only where the DNA matches it firmly. Not all rows give a size; the values are once, few, many and, for expanded clones, a class.

v_gene: TRBV7-9
abundance: NA
j_gene: TRBJ2-7
d_gene: TRBD2
len: 15
CDR3aa: CASSFSGGRSYEQYF
CDR3nt: TGTGCCAGCAGCTTTTCCGGCGGGAGGTCCTACGAGCAGTACTTC

v_gene: TRBV6-5
abundance: once
j_gene: TRBJ2-1
d_gene: TRBD1
len: 13
CDR3aa: CASRRDRYNEQFF
CDR3nt: TGTGCCAGCAGGAGGGACAGATACAATGAGCAGTTCTTC

v_gene: TRBV13
abundance: NA
j_gene: TRBJ2-3
d_gene: NA
len: 14
CDR3aa: CASRIEGKEDTQYF
CDR3nt: TGTGCCAGCAGGATCGAGGGGAAAGAAGATACGCAGTATTTT

v_gene: TRBV28
abundance: NA
j_gene: TRBJ2-3
d_gene: TRBD2
len: 17
CDR3aa: CASSTPGTSGGTDTQYF
CDR3nt: TGTGCCAGCAGTACCCCGGGGACTAGCGGGGGCACAGATACGCAGTATTTT

v_gene: TRBV10-3
abundance: once
j_gene: TRBJ1-1
d_gene: NA
len: 11
CDR3aa: CAISGNTEAFF
CDR3nt: TGTGCCATCAGTGGGAACACTGAAGCTTTCTTT

v_gene: TRBV11-2
abundance: NA
j_gene: TRBJ2-3
d_gene: TRBD2
len: 19
CDR3aa: CASSRNWGGSGRLTDTQYF
CDR3nt: TGTGCCAGCAGCCGGAATTGGGGCGGAAGCGGGAGACTCACAGATACGCAGTATTTT

v_gene: TRBV28
abundance: NA
j_gene: TRBJ1-4
d_gene: TRBD1
len: 16
CDR3aa: CASTTGAGMANEKLFF
CDR3nt: TGTGCCAGCACTACAGGGGCGGGAATGGCTAATGAAAAACTGTTTTTT

v_gene: TRBV5-1
abundance: NA
j_gene: TRBJ2-5
d_gene: NA
len: 16
CDR3aa: CASSSRGPSVGETQYF
CDR3nt: TGCGCCAGCAGCTCCCGGGGTCCCTCGGTGGGAGAGACCCAGTACTTC

v_gene: TRBV11-2
abundance: NA
j_gene: TRBJ1-1
d_gene: NA
len: 15
CDR3aa: CASSSGVAQGQKAFF
CDR3nt: TGTGCCAGCAGCTCCGGTGTGGCTCAGGGGCAAAAAGCTTTCTTT

v_gene: TRBV19
abundance: once
j_gene: TRBJ1-4
d_gene: NA
len: 15
CDR3aa: CASRNPGERDGKLFF
CDR3nt: TGTGCCAGTAGAAATCCCGGTGAGAGGGATGGAAAACTGTTTTTT

v_gene: TRBV6-1
abundance: NA
j_gene: TRBJ1-5
d_gene: NA
len: 16
CDR3aa: CASSELGGAGNQPQHF
CDR3nt: TGTGCCAGCAGTGAACTCGGGGGCGCGGGCAATCAGCCCCAGCATTTT

v_gene: TRBV9
abundance: NA
j_gene: TRBJ2-2
d_gene: NA
len: 16
CDR3aa: CASSPRGTGNTGELFF
CDR3nt: TGTGCCAGCAGCCCCCGGGGGACTGGGAACACCGGGGAGCTGTTTTTT

v_gene: TRBV10-3
abundance: NA
j_gene: TRBJ2-1
d_gene: TRBD2
len: 15
CDR3aa: CATWTSGRDRNEQFF
CDR3nt: TGTGCCACCTGGACTAGCGGGAGGGACCGTAATGAGCAGTTCTTC

v_gene: TRBV5-1
abundance: NA
j_gene: TRBJ2-3
d_gene: TRBD2
len: 14
CDR3aa: CASSLVGGADTQYF
CDR3nt: TGCGCCAGCAGCTTGGTTGGGGGGGCAGATACGCAGTATTTT

v_gene: TRBV28
abundance: NA
j_gene: TRBJ1-1
d_gene: TRBD1
len: 14
CDR3aa: CASRGGTGDTEAFF
CDR3nt: TGTGCCAGCAGAGGGGGCACGGGGGACACTGAAGCTTTCTTT

v_gene: TRBV5-4
abundance: NA
j_gene: TRBJ2-7
d_gene: NA
len: 15
CDR3aa: CASSPGAGYSYEQYF
CDR3nt: TGTGCCAGCAGCCCAGGGGCAGGGTACTCCTACGAGCAGTACTTC

v_gene: TRBV2
abundance: once
j_gene: TRBJ2-4
d_gene: NA
len: 11
CDR3aa: CASSALAFQYF
CDR3nt: TGTGCCAGCAGTGCACTAGCTTTTCAGTACTTC

v_gene: TRBV7-9
abundance: NA
j_gene: TRBJ1-1
d_gene: NA
len: 15
CDR3aa: CASSLGGGKSTEAFF
CDR3nt: TGTGCCAGCAGCTTAGGGGGAGGCAAAAGCACTGAAGCTTTCTTT

v_gene: TRBV6-1
abundance: NA
j_gene: TRBJ1-5
d_gene: TRBD1
len: 15
CDR3aa: CASSLTGGSNQPQHF
CDR3nt: TGTGCCAGCAGCCTAACAGGGGGTAGCAATCAGCCCCAGCATTTT

v_gene: TRBV7-2
abundance: once
j_gene: TRBJ2-3
d_gene: NA
len: 14
CDR3aa: CASSLLGSTDTQYF
CDR3nt: TGTGCCAGCAGCTTGCTGGGAAGCACAGATACGCAGTATTTT

v_gene: TRBV27
abundance: NA
j_gene: TRBJ1-5
d_gene: NA
len: 15
CDR3aa: CASSLSSQGDQPQHF
CDR3nt: TGTGCCAGCAGTTTGTCAAGCCAGGGCGATCAGCCCCAGCATTTT

v_gene: TRBV27
abundance: NA
j_gene: TRBJ2-3
d_gene: NA
len: 12
CDR3aa: CASRWGSDTQYF
CDR3nt: TGTGCCAGCAGGTGGGGGTCAGATACGCAGTATTTT

v_gene: TRBV7-2
abundance: NA
j_gene: TRBJ2-1
d_gene: TRBD2
len: 11
CDR3aa: CASTTSGYQFF
CDR3nt: TGTGCCAGCACCACTAGCGGGTACCAGTTCTTC

v_gene: TRBV7-9
abundance: NA
j_gene: TRBJ1-2
d_gene: NA
len: 14
CDR3aa: CASSLAEENYGYTF
CDR3nt: TGTGCCAGCAGCTTAGCGGAGGAGAACTATGGCTACACCTTC

v_gene: TRBV5-4
abundance: NA
j_gene: TRBJ2-5
d_gene: NA
len: 14
CDR3aa: CASSFKGGGETQYF
CDR3nt: TGTGCCAGCAGCTTTAAGGGTGGAGGAGAGACCCAGTACTTC

v_gene: TRBV5-1
abundance: NA
j_gene: TRBJ2-7
d_gene: TRBD2
len: 14
CDR3aa: CASSLTSGPYEQYF
CDR3nt: TGCGCCAGCAGCTTGACTAGCGGACCCTACGAGCAGTACTTC

v_gene: TRBV28
abundance: NA
j_gene: TRBJ1-5
d_gene: NA
len: 17
CDR3aa: CASSLSGGAGSNQPQHF
CDR3nt: TGTGCCAGCAGTTTGTCCGGGGGCGCAGGTAGCAATCAGCCCCAGCATTTT

v_gene: TRBV18
abundance: once
j_gene: TRBJ2-3
d_gene: NA
len: 13
CDR3aa: CASSPSGTDTQYF
CDR3nt: TGTGCCAGCTCACCTAGCGGCACAGATACGCAGTATTTT

v_gene: TRBV7-9
abundance: NA
j_gene: TRBJ2-7
d_gene: NA
len: 15
CDR3aa: CASSPLGQPSYEQYF
CDR3nt: TGTGCCAGCAGCCCACTAGGACAGCCATCCTACGAGCAGTACTTC

v_gene: TRBV5-1
abundance: NA
j_gene: TRBJ1-1
d_gene: NA
len: 15
CDR3aa: CASSEFGPQNTEAFF
CDR3nt: TGCGCCAGCAGCGAGTTTGGTCCGCAGAACACTGAAGCTTTCTTT

v_gene: TRBV5-1
abundance: NA
j_gene: TRBJ2-5
d_gene: NA
len: 13
CDR3aa: CASGVGAQETQYF
CDR3nt: TGCGCCAGCGGGGTGGGGGCCCAAGAGACCCAGTACTTC

v_gene: TRBV11-2
abundance: NA
j_gene: TRBJ1-1
d_gene: TRBD1
len: 15
CDR3aa: CASSSNGQGGAEAFF
CDR3nt: TGTGCCAGCAGCTCGAACGGACAGGGGGGCGCTGAAGCTTTCTTT

v_gene: TRBV5-1
abundance: NA
j_gene: TRBJ2-6
d_gene: NA
len: 15
CDR3aa: CASSAGNTGANVLTF
CDR3nt: TGCGCCAGCAGCGCAGGGAACACTGGGGCCAACGTCCTGACTTTC

v_gene: TRBV28
abundance: few
j_gene: TRBJ2-7
d_gene: NA
len: 14
CDR3aa: CASSLPGGAYEQYF
CDR3nt: TGTGCCAGCAGTCTACCAGGGGGGGCCTACGAGCAGTACTTC

v_gene: TRBV28
abundance: NA
j_gene: TRBJ1-5
d_gene: NA
len: 17
CDR3aa: CASSLGGTSFSNQPQHF
CDR3nt: TGTGCCAGCAGCTTGGGGGGCACCTCCTTTAGCAATCAGCCCCAGCATTTT

v_gene: TRBV25-1
abundance: NA
j_gene: TRBJ1-1
d_gene: TRBD1
len: 13
CDR3aa: CASSDDRALEAFF
CDR3nt: TGTGCCAGCAGTGATGACAGGGCCCTTGAAGCTTTCTTT

v_gene: TRBV11-3
abundance: NA
j_gene: TRBJ1-1
d_gene: TRBD1
len: 14
CDR3aa: CASSPGQGRSEAFF
CDR3nt: TGTGCCAGCAGCCCCGGACAGGGGCGGAGTGAAGCTTTCTTT

v_gene: TRBV6-1
abundance: NA
j_gene: TRBJ2-1
d_gene: NA
len: 15
CDR3aa: CASSEALAGYNEQFF
CDR3nt: TGTGCCAGCAGTGAAGCGCTTGCAGGTTACAATGAGCAGTTCTTC

v_gene: TRBV7-2
abundance: NA
j_gene: TRBJ1-6
d_gene: NA
len: 13
CDR3aa: CASSLADNSPLHF
CDR3nt: TGTGCCAGCAGCTTAGCGGATAATTCACCCCTCCACTTT

v_gene: TRBV9
abundance: NA
j_gene: TRBJ1-1
d_gene: NA
len: 15
CDR3aa: CASSVGYTGGTEAFF
CDR3nt: TGTGCCAGCAGCGTTGGGTACACGGGGGGTACTGAAGCTTTCTTT

v_gene: TRBV11-2
abundance: NA
j_gene: TRBJ2-7
d_gene: NA
len: 14
CDR3aa: CASSSGLSPYEQYF
CDR3nt: TGTGCCAGCAGCTCGGGACTTTCCCCCTACGAGCAGTACTTC

v_gene: TRBV4-3
abundance: NA
j_gene: TRBJ2-7
d_gene: NA
len: 14
CDR3aa: CASSQARGVYEQYF
CDR3nt: TGCGCCAGCAGCCAAGCCAGGGGGGTCTACGAGCAGTACTTC

v_gene: TRBV27
abundance: NA
j_gene: TRBJ1-2
d_gene: TRBD1
len: 14
CDR3aa: CASSGAGTGIGYTF
CDR3nt: TGTGCCAGCAGTGGAGCCGGGACAGGGATCGGCTACACCTTC

v_gene: TRBV7-6
abundance: NA
j_gene: TRBJ1-3
d_gene: TRBD1
len: 18
CDR3aa: CASSWGPRGQGLGNTIYF
CDR3nt: TGTGCCAGCAGCTGGGGCCCCCGAGGACAGGGCCTGGGAAACACCATATATTTT

v_gene: TRBV30
abundance: few
j_gene: TRBJ1-5
d_gene: NA
len: 14
CDR3aa: CAWSVSGGNQPQHF
CDR3nt: TGTGCCTGGAGTGTATCAGGGGGCAATCAGCCCCAGCATTTT

v_gene: TRBV30
abundance: NA
j_gene: TRBJ1-2
d_gene: NA
len: 19
CDR3aa: CAWSFPPTEGRLANYGYTF
CDR3nt: TGTGCCTGGAGTTTCCCTCCGACGGAGGGACGCTTAGCTAACTATGGCTACACCTTC

v_gene: TRBV14
abundance: few
j_gene: TRBJ1-1
d_gene: TRBD1
len: 16
CDR3aa: CASSQGADRGKTEAFF
CDR3nt: TGTGCCAGCAGCCAAGGGGCCGACAGGGGAAAAACTGAAGCTTTCTTT

v_gene: TRBV25-1
abundance: NA
j_gene: TRBJ2-1
d_gene: TRBD2
len: 13
CDR3aa: CASSSSGSGEQFF
CDR3nt: TGTGCCAGCAGTAGTAGCGGGAGCGGCGAGCAGTTCTTC

v_gene: TRBV7-3
abundance: NA
j_gene: TRBJ2-3
d_gene: NA
len: 15
CDR3aa: CASSLMASSTDTQYF
CDR3nt: TGTGCCAGCAGCTTAATGGCCAGCAGCACAGATACGCAGTATTTT

v_gene: TRBV5-6
abundance: NA
j_gene: TRBJ2-1
d_gene: NA
len: 14
CDR3aa: CASTMYNSYNEQFF
CDR3nt: TGTGCCAGCACCATGTATAACTCCTACAATGAGCAGTTCTTC

v_gene: TRBV7-2
abundance: NA
j_gene: TRBJ2-5
d_gene: NA
len: 15
CDR3aa: CASSLGGSGQETQYF
CDR3nt: TGTGCCAGCAGCTTAGGGGGCTCAGGGCAAGAGACCCAGTACTTC

v_gene: TRBV30
abundance: few
j_gene: TRBJ1-5
d_gene: TRBD1
len: 14
CDR3aa: CAWSLGTGDQPQHF
CDR3nt: TGTGCCTGGAGTCTGGGGACAGGCGATCAGCCCCAGCATTTT

v_gene: TRBV7-2
abundance: NA
j_gene: TRBJ2-7
d_gene: NA
len: 15
CDR3aa: CASSLAGGATYEQYF
CDR3nt: TGTGCCAGCAGCTTAGCCGGGGGCGCTACCTACGAGCAGTACTTC

v_gene: TRBV28
abundance: NA
j_gene: TRBJ2-1
d_gene: NA
len: 14
CDR3aa: CASSPGLLPSEQFF
CDR3nt: TGTGCCAGCAGCCCTGGACTACTCCCGAGTGAGCAGTTCTTC